These 17 T cell receptor beta chains came from one sample sequenced in a study of blood T cell repertoires in COVID-19. Method: immunoSEQ multiplex PCR; TCRdb's copy keeps in-frame clones and lacks some. This table has some 260,000 clones, nearly 90% appearing once. Sequenced sample: peripheral blood. Every receptor here comes from a human donor in a cohort sampled during active COVID-19.

The rearrangement joins TRBV6-5 to TRBJ1-1; 9 bases are a match to TRBD1. The V and J ends lost 6 bases and 4 bases, in that order; junction bases with no gene match: 3. There are 13 residues in the CDR3. CDR1 and CDR2 from the germline V gene are MNHEY and SVGAGI. The CDR3, as DNA: TGTGCCAGCAGATTGACAGGGGGCACTGAAGCTTTCTTT. It encodes CASRLTGGTEAFF.

This clone was seen once. The chain recombines TRBV30 with TRBJ1-3, with D possibly TRBD1 on 6 matching bases. V lost 0 bases and J lost 2, with 11 bases in between. Germline-derived CDR1 and CDR2 are GTSNPN and SVGIG (reference sequence). The CDR3 is 15 residues long. CDR3 amino acids: CAWSVRGITGNTIYF. The CDR3 nucleotides are TGTGCCTGGAGTGTGAGGGGGATAACTGGAAACACCATATATTTT.

The chain has TRBV30 and TRBJ1-5; 7 bases agree with TRBD1. Germline V gives CDR1 GTSNPN, CDR2 SVGIG (reference sequence). CDR3 length equals 15 residues. V shed 5 bases, J shed 2 bases, and the junction held 9 bases outside the gene matches. CDR3 loop: CAWVEGAGGNQPQHF. CDR3 bases: TGTGCCTGGGTGGAGGGGGCAGGGGGCAATCAGCCCCAGCATTTT.

This clone has just one count. The chain couples TRBV27 to TRBJ2-7, with 9 bases identical to TRBD1. V dropped 6 bases and J dropped 3; count of bases not matched to a gene: 3. Germline V gene sequence: CDR1 MNHEY, CDR2 SMNVEV (reference sequence). There are 13 residues in the CDR3. The CDR3, as DNA: TGTGCCAGCAGCCACAGGGGGCACTACGAGCAGTACTTC. This codes for CASSHRGHYEQYF.

The chain recombines TRBV27 with TRBJ1-3, with D possibly matching TRBD1 (5 bases). The V gene lost 9 bases and the J gene lost 0 bases, with 12 bases spanning the gap. The CDR3 sequence is 14 residues long. Per the germline V gene, CDR1 is MNHEY and CDR2 is SMNVEV (reference sequence). The CDR3 sequence: CASHPGNSGNTIYF. The CDR3 nucleotides read TGTGCCAGTCACCCAGGGAACTCTGGAAACACCATATATTTT.

The J gene is TRBJ2-1, the V gene TRBV6-5, with 13 nucleotides matching TRBD2. The CDR3 is 15 residues long. Germline values: CDR1 MNHEY, CDR2 SVGAGI. With 6 bases clipped from V and 3 bases from J, the junction kept 2 bases outside the gene matches. CDR3 sequence (DNA): TGTGCCAGCAGGGGGACTAGCGGGAACTACAATGAGCAGTTCTTC. Translating it yields CASRGTSGNYNEQFF.

The V gene is TRBV4-2, the J gene TRBJ2-1, with 9 bases lining up with TRBD2. The germline V gene encodes CDR1 LGHNA and CDR2 YNFKEQ. This CDR3 has 16 amino acids. The trim removed 4 bases at V and 4 bases at J, leaving 8 bases unmatched. CDR3 sequence (DNA): TGTGCCAGCAGCCCAATAGCGGGAGCGGGTTACAATGAGCAGTTCTTC. This gives the protein CASSPIAGAGYNEQFF.

Only a few counts were recorded for this clone. The chain couples TRBV11-3 to TRBJ1-3; the D is unclear. With 4 bases removed from V and 1 base from J, the gap between germline ends came to 14 bases. The CDR3 spans 16 residues. CDR1 and CDR2 from the germline V gene are SGHNT and YENEEA. DNA for the CDR3: TGTGCCAGCAGCTCGGCCCCCCCCGGGTCTGGAAACACCATATATTTT. It translates to CASSSAPPGSGNTIYF.

The chain recombines TRBV4-1 with TRBJ2-7; no definite D call. In germline, CDR1 is MGHRA, CDR2 YSYEKL. The length of the CDR3 is 15 residues. The germline V and J ends were trimmed by 4 bases and 0 bases, with 13 bases remaining between them. The CDR3 is CASSLQSHNSYEQYF. CDR3 sequence (DNA): TGCGCCAGCAGCCTCCAATCACATAACTCCTACGAGCAGTACTTC.

The chain links TRBV7-9 to TRBJ1-5; 8 positions match TRBD1. The V gene end was trimmed by 3 bases and the J gene end by 3 bases; junction bases not matched to a gene: 4. The germline V gene encodes CDR1 SEHNR and CDR2 FQNEAQ (reference sequence). The CDR3 is made up of 15 amino acids. This CDR3 reads CASSFSGGHNQPQHF. DNA for the CDR3: TGTGCCAGCAGCTTCTCAGGGGGCCACAATCAGCCCCAGCATTTT.

This chain uses TRBV3-1 (or the pseudogene TRBV3-2) with TRBJ1-2, with 8 positions matching TRBD1. CDR1 and CDR2 (germline): LGHDT, YNNKEL (reference sequence). The CDR3 sequence is 16 residues long. Unmatched junction bases numbered 5, after V lost 1 base and J lost 1 base. In DNA, the CDR3 is TGTGCCAGCAGCCAAGGGCAGGGACAGGTTAACTATGGCTACACCTTC. It translates to CASSQGQGQVNYGYTF.

The V call is TRBV30, the J call TRBJ2-1; 7 nucleotides align to TRBD2. Germline values: CDR1 GTSNPN, CDR2 SVGIG (reference sequence). This CDR3 comprises 13 residues. The V segment lost 2 bases and the J segment 4 bases; nucleotides outside the gene matches: 2. This CDR3 is CAWSLAGYNEQFF. The CDR3 DNA is TGTGCCTGGAGTTTAGCGGGTTACAATGAGCAGTTCTTC.

This rearrangement joins TRBV7-2 to TRBJ2-7, with D possibly matching TRBD2 (7 bases). The V gene lost 2 bases and the J gene lost 2 bases, with 19 bases spanning the gap. The CDR3 runs to 17 residues. Germline V gene data show CDR1 as SGHTA and CDR2 as FQGNSA. The DNA of the CDR3 is TGTGCCAGCAGCTTATCCTCAGGGGCGGGGGCCCCCTACGAGCAGTACTTC. This codes for CASSLSSGAGAPYEQYF.

This chain links TRBV6-1 with TRBJ2-7; 7 bases are a match to TRBD2. CDR1 and CDR2 (germline): MNHNS, SASEGT. The CDR3 runs 15 residues. With 2 bases clipped from V and 5 bases from J, the junction kept 9 bases outside the gene matches. CDR3 sequence: CASSERGGNVHEQYF. The CDR3 DNA reads TGTGCCAGCAGTGAAAGGGGAGGGAACGTCCACGAGCAGTACTTC.

The chain combines TRBV5-4 with TRBJ2-7, with 10 bases that match TRBD1. The germline CDR1 and CDR2 sequences are SGHNT and YYREEE (reference sequence). J lost 4 bases, V lost 0 bases, and 7 bases had no gene match. The CDR3 has 16 amino acids. DNA of the CDR3: TGTGCCAGCAGCTTGGCCGGAGGGGGACAGGGGTACGAGCAGTACTTC. It is translated as CASSLAGGGQGYEQYF.

The genes are TRBV7-8 and TRBJ2-7; a weak D match, TRBD2 (5 bases). V gave up 5 bases and J gave up 2 bases, with 13 bases separating them. CDR3 length: 14 residues. Germline loops: CDR1 SGHVS, CDR2 FQNEAQ. The CDR3 here is CASSQPQRTYEQYF. CDR3 DNA sequence: TGTGCCAGCAGCCAGCCTCAGCGGACCTACGAGCAGTACTTC.

This clone appeared a few times. CDR3 in DNA: TGTGCCAGCAGCCAAGATCGGGAACACTTCTCTGGAAACACCATATATTTT. Its protein product is CASSQDREHFSGNTIYF. V usage is TRBV3-1 (or the pseudogene TRBV3-2) and J usage is TRBJ1-3; D is ambiguous. This CDR3 comprises 17 residues. Germline CDR1 LGHDT, CDR2 YNNKEL (reference sequence). V dropped 0 bases and J dropped 0 bases, with 12 bases sitting between them.